The rows below give T cell receptor beta chains drawn from one sample of a study of neurological immune-mediated disorders. TCRdb reprocessed the 5' RACE reads via MiXCR and lists one record per CDR3 protein. The profile shows roughly 50,000 distinct CDR3 sequences, approximately 11% of them singletons. The sample taken for sequencing was PBMCs. The receptors here all came from a woman in her sixties or seventies with HTLV-1-associated myelopathy (HAM/TSP). Each CDR3 is given with its conserved first and last residue. A D gene is named only where the DNA matches it firmly. Clone size is not always given. Where it is, it says once, few, many or a class for expanded clones.

j_gene	d_gene	abundance	v_gene	CDR3nt	CDR3aa
TRBJ2-1	.	many	TRBV28	TGTGCCAGCAGTTTGGGTACTGTGCAGTTCTTC	CASSLGTVQFF
TRBJ2-1	.	many	TRBV5-1	TGCGCCAGCACCCTGGAAGCGGGTACATATTACAATGAGCAGTTCTTC	CASTLEAGTYYNEQFF
TRBJ2-7	TRBD1	many	TRBV10-1	TGCGCCAGCAGTGTGGACAGGGGGCTAGATCAGTCCTACGAAGAGCAGTACTTC	CASSVDRGLDQSYEEQYF
TRBJ2-1	TRBD2	many	TRBV5-5	TGTGTCAGCAGCTCCACCGGGACTAGCGGGAGTCGGCAGTTCTTC	CVSSSTGTSGSRQFF
TRBJ2-7	.	many	TRBV5-1	TGCGCCAGCAGTTCGGGAAACACGCCCTACGAGCAGTACTTC	CASSSGNTPYEQYF
TRBJ2-1	.	many	TRBV29-1	TGCAGCGTTGAAGGATCCACCTACAATGAGCAGTTCTTC	CSVEGSTYNEQFF
TRBJ2-7	.	many	TRBV5-1	TGCGCCAGCAGCTCCAACGTAGGCTCCTACGAGCAGTACTTC	CASSSNVGSYEQYF
TRBJ2-7	TRBD2	many	TRBV5-1	TGCGCCAGCAGCTTGATAGTAGCGGGAGAGGGCGAGCAGTACTTC	CASSLIVAGEGEQYF
TRBJ2-1	TRBD2	many	TRBV2	TGTGCCAGCAGGTCCCATTTGGCGGGAGGGCCTGGGAGTGAGCAGTTCTTC	CASRSHLAGGPGSEQFF
TRBJ2-1	.	many	TRBV21-1	TGTGCCAGCCACCTTACGAGGGCCGCGGCGCACAATGAGCAGTTCTTC	CASHLTRAAAHNEQFF
TRBJ2-5	TRBD2	many	TRBV9	TGTGCCAGCAGCCTAACTAGCGGGATCGCTTCGGAGACCCAGTACTTC	CASSLTSGIASETQYF
TRBJ2-3	TRBD2	many	TRBV5-5	TGTGCCAGCAGCTGGGGGACTAGCGGGAGGGGGGGCACAGATACGCAGTATTTT	CASSWGTSGRGGTDTQYF
TRBJ2-5	.	many	TRBV20-1	TGCAGTGCTAGGCGCGGCGGAGGGGAGACCCAGTACTTC	CSARRGGGETQYF
TRBJ1-2	.	.	TRBV12-3/TRBV12-4	TGTGCCAGCAGTCGCACAGCGGGGGCTCATGGCTACACCTTC	CASSRTAGAHGYTF
TRBJ2-3	TRBD2	medium-sized	TRBV7-6	TGTGCCAGCAGCTTAAGGGCTAGCGGGGCCACAGATACGCAGTATTTT	CASSLRASGATDTQYF
TRBJ1-6	.	many	TRBV12-3/TRBV12-4	TGTGCCAGCAGTTTGACAGTAGGTTCACCCCTCCACTTT	CASSLTVGSPLHF